Reported below is one T cell receptor (beta chain). Antigen specificity is unknown. This specimen belongs to a study of cytomegalovirus exposure and HLA in healthy donors. The ends were cut back, 1 base at V and 7 bases at J, with 14 bases in the middle. Germline V gene data show CDR1 as SGHNT and CDR2 as YYREEE (reference sequence). The CDR3 runs to 14 residues. Sequencing was performed with immunoSEQ multiplex PCR; in TCRdb, only in-frame clones are kept and a portion is missing. Among about 160,000 clones listed, 75% to 90% were seen once. Overall study results and limits: A list of more than 150 TCR beta chains associated with cytomegalovirus was given.

The sample comprised PBMCs. V gene TRBV5-4 combines with J gene TRBJ1-2; D is perhaps TRBD1 (6 bases). The receptor's source is a woman in her late teens or twenties in good health and CMV-seronegative. Here the CDR3 reads CASSLWAGVRGYTF. The CDR3 bases are TGTGCCAGCAGCTTGTGGGCAGGGGTTCGTGGCTACACCTTC.